A selection of T cell receptor beta chains follows, all from one sample in a study of cytomegalovirus exposure and HLA in healthy donors. Here immunoSEQ multiplex PCR was the method, and the copy in TCRdb shows in-frame clones only, minus some. The sample records about 120,000 clones, roughly 88% being singletons. The sequencing input was PBMCs. The receptor set was obtained from a woman younger than 35 in good health and CMV-seropositive. CDR3s leave out the opening cysteine and the closing phenylalanine or tryptophan. The order of the fields is V gene, D gene, J gene, CDR3 length, CDR3 protein. A D gene is named only where the DNA matches it firmly.

V gene: TRBV5-1
D gene: NA
J gene: TRBJ1-1
CDR3 length: 16
CDR3 protein: ASSPRVGIRGPSTEAF

V gene: TRBV15
D gene: TRBD2
J gene: TRBJ2-1
CDR3 length: 14
CDR3 protein: ATSRDRLAGVYEQF

V gene: TRBV4-1
D gene: TRBD2
J gene: TRBJ2-1
CDR3 length: 16
CDR3 protein: ASSQGPQGTSGRNEQF

V gene: TRBV10-3
D gene: TRBD2
J gene: TRBJ2-1
CDR3 length: 17
CDR3 protein: AISESWTSGPSSYNEQF

V gene: TRBV13
D gene: TRBD2
J gene: TRBJ2-3
CDR3 length: 14
CDR3 protein: ASSLTAGAGQDTQY

V gene: TRBV4-3
D gene: NA
J gene: TRBJ1-5
CDR3 length: 12
CDR3 protein: ASSQGLRNQPQH

V gene: TRBV19
D gene: TRBD2
J gene: TRBJ2-7
CDR3 length: 9
CDR3 protein: ASSIGGEQY

V gene: TRBV7-9
D gene: NA
J gene: TRBJ2-2
CDR3 length: 12
CDR3 protein: ASSPGQSNTELF

V gene: TRBV2
D gene: NA
J gene: TRBJ1-6
CDR3 length: 12
CDR3 protein: ASSVTGQPSPLH

V gene: TRBV30
D gene: TRBD1
J gene: TRBJ1-3
CDR3 length: 13
CDR3 protein: AWSRTGGLSNTIY

V gene: TRBV18
D gene: TRBD2
J gene: TRBJ2-1
CDR3 length: 15
CDR3 protein: ASSPGGWRSSYNEQF

V gene: TRBV6-1
D gene: NA
J gene: TRBJ2-7
CDR3 length: 8
CDR3 protein: ASRSGEQY

V gene: TRBV6-4
D gene: TRBD2
J gene: TRBJ2-3
CDR3 length: 14
CDR3 protein: ASSDSSAGGTDTQY

V gene: TRBV18
D gene: NA
J gene: TRBJ2-5
CDR3 length: 14
CDR3 protein: ASSPRNSETKETQY

V gene: TRBV7-3
D gene: NA
J gene: TRBJ2-3
CDR3 length: 14
CDR3 protein: ASSPTPTGGTDTQY

V gene: TRBV4-1
D gene: NA
J gene: TRBJ1-1
CDR3 length: 11
CDR3 protein: ASSQTGSAEAF

V gene: TRBV27
D gene: NA
J gene: TRBJ1-5
CDR3 length: 12
CDR3 protein: ASSLRDSNQPQH

V gene: TRBV11-3
D gene: NA
J gene: TRBJ1-1
CDR3 length: 12
CDR3 protein: ASKWGGPNTEAF

V gene: TRBV7-9
D gene: TRBD2
J gene: TRBJ2-1
CDR3 length: 15
CDR3 protein: ASSLYPGTSGVDEQF

V gene: TRBV6-6
D gene: NA
J gene: TRBJ1-1
CDR3 length: 12
CDR3 protein: ASRFGSRNTEAF

V gene: TRBV12-5
D gene: NA
J gene: TRBJ1-1
CDR3 length: 12
CDR3 protein: ASAYGGTYTEAF

V gene: TRBV18
D gene: TRBD1
J gene: TRBJ1-2
CDR3 length: 11
CDR3 protein: ASSPGQEKGYT